This T cell receptor (beta chain) was sequenced during a study of CD8 T cells in Susac syndrome. The germline V gene has CDR1 DFQATT and CDR2 SNEGSKA (reference sequence). This CDR3 region has 19 residues. With 1 base clipped from V and 1 base from J, the junction kept 12 bases outside the gene matches. RNA in amounts of roughly 0.5 to 1 ug was reverse transcribed with random hexamers. MiXCR, run by TCRdb on the immunoSEQ multiplex PCR reads, gives a single entry per CDR3 protein. Here the sample spans approximately 110,000 distinct CDR3 sequences, around 94% being singletons. J is TRBJ2-3 and V is TRBV20-1; 12 nucleotides match TRBD2. The TCR sequence derives from a human donor in good health. The sequencing sample was made of CD4+ T cells from PBMCs. CDR3 residues: CSARVTSGSSGEGTDTQYF. CDR3 coding DNA: TGCAGTGCTAGAGTGACTAGCGGGAGTTCAGGAGAGGGCACAGATACGCAGTATTTT.